This T cell receptor (beta chain) was obtained from a study of shared clonotypes between healthy human individuals. Naive CD8 cells lacked CD45RO and underwent positive selection for CCR7, leaving out terminally differentiated effector memory CD45RA+ cells. Comment on this clone: Antigen unknown. Different DNA sequences within this sample yield the same CDR3.

Running of the assay took place at deep level. Repertoires were generated with immunoSEQ multiplex PCR, while TCRdb's copy carries only in-frame clones and drops some. This sample has some 2,000,000 clones, with approximately 94% found just once. Study-wide findings and caveats: Larger richness was generally estimated for naive than memory subsets. Clonotype sharing across a few donors was observed for around 5.1% of naive CD4 clonotypes. Relative to clonotypes present in all four donors, those not shared had lower generation probabilities.

Germline values: CDR1 MNHNY, CDR2 SVGAGI (reference sequence). The CDR3 has 15 amino acids. Trimming at V came to 6 bases and at J to 5 bases, leaving 9 bases not matched to a gene. The chain recombines TRBV6-6 with TRBJ2-5; 10 bases are shared with TRBD2. The receptor was derived from a man aged 18 to 29 in good health. The sequenced sample consisted of naive CD8+ T cells sorted from blood. CDR3 nucleotides: TGTGCCAGCAGCACCAGCGGGGGGGCGGGGGAGACCCAGTACTTC. This encodes CASSTSGGAGETQYF.